The 20 T cell receptor beta chains reported below all come from one sample, sequenced in a study of regulatory T cells in long-lasting Graves disease listed by TCRdb under 2021. The sample's time point, from its label and the paper: persistent/refractory GD, antithyroid drugs over 5 years with positive TRAb. For both TCR sequencing and RNA sequencing, RNA was extracted from PBMCs in TRIzol. Library generation was performed with multiplex PCR. Reads for this sample came from an Illumina HiSeq 4000. CDR3 regions were amplified by Arm-PCR with iRepertoire HTBI primers to construct TCR beta libraries. The public reads were reanalyzed by TCRdb: fastp trimming at Q25, MiXCR alignment, in-frame beta chains only. Records with the same CDR3 protein are collapsed into one entry carrying the most frequent genes and DNA. This sample has around 400,000 distinct CDR3 sequences in its table, and roughly a quarter of those were observed once. Clones ranked in the top ten supply about 27% of the sample.

The specimen was peripheral blood mononuclear cells (PBMCs), collected when the disease was refractory, from a patient treated with antithyroid drugs. The receptors derive from a female donor with Graves disease.

This clonotype was counted many times. This rearrangement joins TRBV20-1 to TRBJ1-1; D ambiguous. This CDR3 is 13 amino acids long. The germline V gene has CDR1 DFQATT and CDR2 SNEGSKA (reference sequence). V was shortened by 3 bases and J by 1 base, with 9 bases between the two germline ends. The CDR3 is CSASLGRNTEAFF. CDR3 DNA sequence: TGCAGTGCTAGCCTTGGGAGGAACACTGAAGCTTTCTTT.

The rearrangement uses TRBV28 and TRBJ1-2; TRBD1 matches 10 bases. Germline lookup yields CDR1 MDHEN and CDR2 SYDVKM. The CDR3 runs to 14 residues. V was pared by 7 bases and J by 4 bases, with 6 bases of the junction left unmatched. The chain's CDR3 is CASNPTGGGYGYTF. CDR3 nucleotides: TGTGCCAGCAACCCGACAGGGGGCGGCTATGGCTACACCTTC.

This clonotype came up a few times. The CDR3 DNA reads as TGCGCCAGCAGGGACAGGGCCGGCACTGAAGCTTTCTTT. This gives the protein CASRDRAGTEAFF. The J gene is TRBJ1-1, the V gene TRBV10-2, with 8 bases matching TRBD1. The CDR3 length is 13 residues. Trimming took 6 bases from V and 4 from J; bases not matched to a gene: 4. CDR1 is WSHSY, CDR2 SAAADI, per germline.

The CDR3 reads CASSPIGTGGSYIYGYTF. CDR3 bases: TGTGCCAGCTCACCCATCGGGACAGGGGGCTCATATATCTATGGCTACACCTTC. The genes are TRBV18 and TRBJ1-2; 12 bases fit TRBD1. V gave up 3 bases and J gave up 4 bases; unmatched junction bases: 12. CDR3 length: 18 residues. The germline CDR1 and CDR2 sequences are KGHSH and LQKENI. The full variable domain, rest sourced from reference TRBV18 and TRBJ1-2, is NAGVMQNPRHLVRRRGQEARLRCSPMKGHSHVYWYRQLPEEGLKFMVYLQKENIIDESGMPKERFSAEFPKEGPSILRIQQVVRGDSAAYFCASSPIGTGGSYIYGYTFGSGTRLTVV.

The gene calls are TRBV20-1 and TRBJ2-2; 8 bases fit TRBD2. Per the germline V gene, CDR1 is DFQATT and CDR2 is SNEGSKA (reference sequence). The CDR3 loop spans 16 amino acids. The V and J ends lost 0 bases and 4 bases, in that order; junction bases with no gene match: 7. The CDR3 loop reads CSAREIGRAVTGELFF. DNA of the CDR3: TGCAGTGCTAGAGAGATCGGGAGGGCCGTCACCGGGGAGCTGTTTTTT.

This clonotype showed up just a few times. The chain joins TRBV20-1 to TRBJ2-7; 12 bases fit TRBD2. Trimming took 6 bases from V and 3 from J; bases not matched to a gene: 9. Germline V lookup: CDR1 DFQATT, CDR2 SNEGSKA (reference sequence). The CDR3 totals 15 residues. The CDR3 reads CSASGLAGKGYEQYF. Written as DNA, the CDR3 is TGCAGTGCCTCGGGACTAGCGGGCAAAGGCTACGAGCAGTACTTC.

This clonotype has more than one count but fewer than ten. The J gene is TRBJ2-7, the V gene TRBV7-9, with D possibly TRBD2 on 7 matching bases. Germline V gives CDR1 SEHNR, CDR2 FQNEAQ (reference sequence). The CDR3 totals 19 residues. V was trimmed by 3 bases and J by 5 bases, leaving 29 bases between them. Here the CDR3 DNA reads TGTGCCAGCAGCTTCAGGCCGGGGGCGGGAGCCGGCTCGGACAACGAGCAGTACTTC. Translation gives CASSFRPGAGAGSDNEQYF.

This clonotype has ten or more counts. This chain uses TRBV28 with TRBJ2-5; TRBD1 matches at 9 bases. Germline loops: CDR1 MDHEN, CDR2 SYDVKM. This CDR3 contains 16 residues. Trimming removed 3 bases from V and 0 bases from J; junction bases left unmatched: 5. This chain's CDR3 is CASSLAGQGNQETQYF. CDR3 coding DNA: TGTGCCAGCAGTTTGGCAGGACAGGGGAACCAAGAGACCCAGTACTTC.

This clonotype has just a few counts. The chain is built from TRBV19 and TRBJ1-1; no firm D call. V shed 7 bases and J shed 1 base, with 13 bases lying between them. CDR1 and CDR2 (germline): LNHDA, SQIVND (reference sequence). CDR3 length equals 14 residues. CDR3: CASTRRERNTEAFF. CDR3 nucleotides: TGTGCCAGTACCCGAAGGGAAAGGAACACTGAAGCTTTCTTT.

This clonotype has a count of ten or more. This sequence joins TRBV6-1 and TRBJ2-5; D remains ambiguous. In germline, CDR1 is MNHNS, CDR2 SASEGT. V gave up 4 bases and J gave up 2 bases, with 17 bases separating them. The CDR3 sequence is 16 residues long. This chain's CDR3 is CASSGVVATIQETQYF. As DNA, the CDR3 is TGTGCCAGCAGTGGAGTGGTCGCTACAATACAAGAGACCCAGTACTTC.

The genes are TRBV14 and TRBJ1-4; no firm D call. Trimming took off 0 bases at V and 3 bases at J, with 17 bases between the two ends. CDR1 and CDR2 from the germline V gene are SGHDN and FVKESK. This CDR3 is built from 18 residues. CDR3 in DNA: TGTGCCAGCAGCCAAGATCGAATTGTGGGGTGGCCTAATGAAAAACTGTTTTTT. Protein sequence: CASSQDRIVGWPNEKLFF. Drawing the rest from reference TRBV14 and TRBJ1-4, the complete variable domain is EAGVTQFPSHSVIEKGQTVTLRCDPISGHDNLYWYRRVMGKEIKFLLHFVKESKQDESGMPNNRFLAERTGGTYSTLKVQPAELEDSGVYFCASSQDRIVGWPNEKLFFGSGTQLSVL.

The gene calls are TRBV24-1 and TRBJ2-2; 7 bases are a match to TRBD1. CDR1 KGHDR and CDR2 SFDVKD come from the germline V gene. J lost 2 bases, V lost 9 bases, and 8 bases had no gene match. The CDR3 covers 15 residues. The CDR3 region has the DNA TGTGCCACCGGAGACAACAGGGGAAACACCGGGGAGCTGTTTTTT. Protein: CATGDNRGNTGELFF.

The chain carries TRBV2 and TRBJ2-7; no clear D. V dropped 7 bases and J dropped 4 bases, with 8 bases sitting between them. This CDR3 region has 11 residues. Germline CDR1 SNHLY, CDR2 FYNNEI. DNA of the CDR3: TGTGCCAGCATAAGGGAATACGAGCAGTACTTC. Protein: CASIREYEQYF. Filled out from reference TRBV2 and TRBJ2-7, the complete variable domain reads EPEVTQTPSHQVTQMGQEVILRCVPISNHLYFYWYRQILGQKVEFLVSFYNNEISEKSEIFDDQFSVERPDGSNFTLKIRSTKLEDSAMYFCASIREYEQYFGPGTRLTVT.

The table lists this clonotype with many counts. The chain uses TRBV12-3 or TRBV12-4 and TRBJ1-1, with a possible D match to TRBD1 (5 bases). Trimming left V 6 bases short and J 1 base short, with 12 bases between. The CDR3 totals 14 residues. CDR3 DNA: TGTGCCAGCAGCCCTCAGACAGCGAACACTGAAGCTTTCTTT. It codes for CASSPQTANTEAFF.

V usage is TRBV29-1 and J usage is TRBJ1-2; tentatively, D is TRBD1 (6 bases). Germline CDR1 reads SQVTM; CDR2 reads ANQGSEA. V was pared by 1 base and J by 2 bases, with 11 bases between. The length of the CDR3 is 14 residues. CDR3 region: CSVEVGGGNYGYTF. CDR3 DNA: TGCAGCGTTGAAGTAGGAGGGGGGAACTATGGCTACACCTTC.

This clonotype was observed many times. V usage is TRBV12-3 or TRBV12-4 and J usage is TRBJ1-2; 9 positions match TRBD1. The length of the CDR3 is 15 residues. J lost 5 bases, V lost 3 bases, and 7 bases had no gene match. The CDR3: CASSLSGTGLYGYTF. CDR3 DNA: TGTGCCAGCAGTTTGAGCGGGACAGGGTTATATGGCTACACCTTC.

This clonotype has just a few counts. The chain's CDR3 is CAISESSNRGSGELFF. The CDR3 nucleotides read TGTGCCATCAGTGAGTCATCGAACAGGGGATCCGGGGAGCTGTTTTTT. This sequence joins TRBV10-3 and TRBJ2-2, with 7 bases aligning to TRBD1. With V trimmed by 0 bases and J by 6 bases, 7 bases remained unmatched. The CDR3 is 16 amino acids. Looked up from germline, CDR1 is ENHRY and CDR2 is SYGVKD.

This clonotype showed up many times. This rearrangement joins TRBV6-1 to TRBJ1-2; unclear D gene. V was pared by 6 bases and J by 4 bases, with 12 bases between. The germline CDR1 and CDR2 sequences are MNHNS and SASEGT. The CDR3 runs 13 residues. CDR3 nucleotides: TGTGCCAGCAGGGCGAGCAGCCTCTATGGCTACACCTTC. Protein: CASRASSLYGYTF.

The chain carries TRBV6-2 or TRBV6-3 and TRBJ2-2; 8 bases match TRBD2. J lost 6 bases, V lost 6 bases, and 6 bases had no gene match. The germline gives CDR1 MNHEY, CDR2 SVGEGT. This CDR3 is 14 amino acids long. CDR3 sequence reads: CASRPGLVAGELFF. Here the CDR3 DNA reads TGTGCCAGCAGACCGGGACTAGTCGCCGGGGAGCTGTTTTTT.

The sample holds many counts of this clonotype. This chain connects TRBV19 to TRBJ1-2, with 10 bases aligning to TRBD1. Trimming at V came to 9 bases and at J to 8 bases, leaving 12 bases not matched to a gene. Germline CDR1 is LNHDA and CDR2 is SQIVND (reference sequence). The CDR3 has 14 amino acids. The chain's CDR3 is CASSPGQGRYGYTF. The CDR3 DNA reads as TGTGCCAGCAGCCCGGGACAGGGGAGGTACGGCTACACCTTC.